The source of this T cell receptor beta chain is a study of technical replicates of blood from a few donors. The assay was immunoSEQ multiplex PCR, and TCRdb's table has in-frame clones only and misses some. The top ten hold roughly 4.8% of the sample, which has 65,000 to 95,000 clones, 80% to 90% seen once. Trimming removed 3 bases from V and 4 bases from J, with 9 bases in between. The CDR3 totals 12 residues. The germline gives CDR1 SQVTM, CDR2 ANQGSEA. The chain recombines TRBV29-1 with TRBJ1-2; D possibly corresponds to TRBD1 (5 bases). Sequencing was carried out using PBMCs. The source of this sequence is a human donor in good health. Some clones in this sample may be carry-over from other donors' samples. This CDR3 is CSVEDNSYGYTF. CDR3 in DNA: TGCAGCGTTGAGGACAACTCCTATGGCTACACCTTC.